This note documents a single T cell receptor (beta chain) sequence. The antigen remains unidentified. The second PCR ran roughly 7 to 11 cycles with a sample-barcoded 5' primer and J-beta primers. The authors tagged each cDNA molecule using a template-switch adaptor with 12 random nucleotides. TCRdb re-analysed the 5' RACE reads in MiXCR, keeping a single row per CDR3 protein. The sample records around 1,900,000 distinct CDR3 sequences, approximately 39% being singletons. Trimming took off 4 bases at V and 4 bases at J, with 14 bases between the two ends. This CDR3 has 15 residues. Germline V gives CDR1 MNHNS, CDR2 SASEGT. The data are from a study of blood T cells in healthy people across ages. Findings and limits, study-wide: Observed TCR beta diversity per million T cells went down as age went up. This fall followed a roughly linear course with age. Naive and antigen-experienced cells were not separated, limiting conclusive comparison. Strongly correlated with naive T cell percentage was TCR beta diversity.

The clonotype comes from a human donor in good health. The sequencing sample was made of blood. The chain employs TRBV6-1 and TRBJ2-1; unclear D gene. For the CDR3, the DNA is TGTGCCAGCAGTGCAAACAATTGGGGATACAATGAGCAGTTCTTC. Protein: CASSANNWGYNEQFF.